This T cell receptor beta chain was sequenced in a study of blood T cell repertoires in COVID-19. Individuals aged roughly 18 to 90 years were recruited from some 26 US areas. How the authors handled the data: Reference gene primer amplification gave nucleated cell count estimates. Data came from immunoSEQ multiplex PCR; TCRdb stores just in-frame clones and leaves some out. The V and J calls and clone size were taken over from that table, and D and trimming were inferred from the DNA. The table shows around 170,000 clones, with under 90% occurring only once. V lost 2 bases to trimming and J lost 1 base; unmatched junction nucleotides: 3. Germline V CDR1 and CDR2: SGHTA, FQGNSA. This CDR3 spans 15 amino acids.

The chain is built from TRBV7-2 and TRBJ2-3; 7 bases align to TRBD1. Sequencing used PBMCs or T cells enriched from blood (not recorded which). The source is a man aged 50 to 60 who had recovered from COVID-19. CDR3 sequence reads: CASSLTGTGTDTQYF. The CDR3 DNA follows: TGTGCCAGCAGCTTAACGGGGACAGGCACAGATACGCAGTATTTT.